Listed here is a single TCR beta chain. What it recognizes is unknown. The data are from a study of cytomegalovirus exposure and HLA in healthy donors. For the study at large: The roughly 110 validation repertoires were reported in a later analysis to have been generated on the same platform as the roughly 630 first-cohort repertoires.

TCRdb's table, derived via immunoSEQ multiplex PCR, lists solely in-frame clones and lacks some. The sample yields approximately 200,000 clones, about 91% seen once. Findings of the study overall: In vitro, a few CMV-associated chains proved specific for CMV antigens. The authors enumerated 150 to 200 TCR beta chains as linked to cytomegalovirus.

In germline, CDR1 is SGHAT, CDR2 FQNNGV. V was clipped by 1 base and J by 1 base, with 7 bases between them. The CDR3 runs to 14 residues. The chain recombines TRBV11-2 with TRBJ2-5; no clear D gene. The clonotype comes from a woman under 30 in good health and CMV-seronegative. The sequencing sample was made of PBMCs. The CDR3 here is CASSLALSQETQYF. The CDR3, as DNA: TGTGCCAGCAGCTTAGCTCTCAGCCAAGAGACCCAGTACTTC.